These 30 T cell receptor beta chains were sequenced from one sample in a study of neurological immune-mediated disorders. This sample's time point: longitudinal time-point 3. TCRdb ran MiXCR on the 5' RACE reads and lists one entry per CDR3 protein. The sample consists of approximately 50,000 distinct CDR3 sequences, 7% to 9% of them appearing once. The sequenced material came from PBMCs. These receptors all stem from a woman aged 40 to 55 in good health.

In regard to this clonotype: A much bigger clone sits one base away, suggesting this may be a read error. The gene calls are TRBV5-1 and TRBJ2-7; D uncertain. Germline CDR1 SGHRS, CDR2 YFSETQ. The CDR3 has 12 residues. The CDR3 here is CANSSQTYEQYF. The CDR3 DNA sequence: TGCGCCAACAGCAGTCAGACCTACGAGCAGTACTTC.

This chain links TRBV5-1 with TRBJ2-7; possibly TRBD1 for D (5 bases). The CDR3 length is 15 residues. V dropped 0 bases and J dropped 7 bases, with 17 bases sitting between them. Germline V gives CDR1 SGHRS, CDR2 YFSETQ. The CDR3 nucleotides read TGCGCCAGCAGCTTGGGGACATGGGCTCATACGGAGCAGTACTTC. Translation gives CASSLGTWAHTEQYF.

The gene calls are TRBV5-1 and TRBJ1-2; 11 bases are shared with TRBD1. In germline, CDR1 is SGHRS, CDR2 YFSETQ. CDR3 length: 15 residues. Trimming cost V 1 base and J 12 bases; bases outside gene matches: 11. CDR3 bases: TGCGCCAGCAGCTTGCCCCGGGACAGGGGGTGCGGCCACACCTTC. Translation: CASSLPRDRGCGHTF.

This clonotype was recorded many times. The chain is built from TRBV7-2 and TRBJ1-1; perhaps TRBD1 as D (6 bases). The germline V gene has CDR1 SGHTA and CDR2 FQGNSA. V was pared by 2 bases and J by 7 bases, with 8 bases between. The CDR3 is 12 amino acids. The CDR3 nucleotides read TGTGCCAGCAGCTTATGGGACAATGAAGCTTTCTTT. Its translation: CASSLWDNEAFF. The variable domain in full, with the rest retrieved from reference TRBV7-2 and TRBJ1-1, is GAGVSQSPSNKVTEKGKDVELRCDPISGHTALYWYRQSLGQGLEFLIYFQGNSAPDKSGLPSDRFSAERTGGSVSTLTIQRTQQEDSAVYLCASSLWDNEAFFGQGTRLTVV.

In its sample, this clonotype was seen many times. The CDR3 region has the DNA TGCAGTGCTACGGACGGGAACACTGAAGCTTTCTTT. This codes for CSATDGNTEAFF. The V call is TRBV20-1, the J call TRBJ1-1; no reliable D call. Germline V gene data show CDR1 as DFQATT and CDR2 as SNEGSKA (reference sequence). The CDR3 is 12 residues long. Trimming took off 4 bases at V and 1 base at J, with 7 bases between the two ends.

This clonotype was counted many times. The chain is built from TRBV4-3 and TRBJ2-3; D is unclear. Germline lookup yields CDR1 LGHNA and CDR2 YSLEER. The V end was cut by 0 bases, the J end by 2 bases, with 18 bases between. The CDR3 spans 18 residues. The CDR3 DNA is TGCGCCAGCAGCCAAGATGTCACAGCCCTCGATAACACAGATACGCAGTATTTT. This sequence encodes CASSQDVTALDNTDTQYF.

This clonotype has a count of ten or more. The V call is TRBV29-1, the J call TRBJ1-2; no definite D call. The CDR3 is 11 residues long. In germline, CDR1 is SQVTM, CDR2 ANQGSEA. V lost 4 bases to trimming and J lost 9 bases, with 12 bases between them. DNA for the CDR3: TGCAGCGTTGGAGCTTCTACGAGCTACACCTTC. Amino acids: CSVGASTSYTF.

This clonotype was seen at least ten times. This chain links TRBV7-2 with TRBJ1-2; unclear D gene. Looked up from germline, CDR1 is SGHTA and CDR2 is FQGNSA. This CDR3 has 14 residues. Trimming pared 7 bases from V and 3 bases from J, leaving 15 bases between. CDR3 amino acids: CASTDRGPYYGYTF. The CDR3 DNA follows: TGTGCCAGCACCGATCGAGGGCCCTACTATGGCTACACCTTC.

The chain has TRBV6-6 and TRBJ2-7; D call uncertain. Germline V gene sequence: CDR1 MNHNY, CDR2 SVGAGI (reference sequence). V shed 0 bases and J shed 0 bases, with 6 bases lying between them. This CDR3 has 14 residues. The CDR3 sequence: CASSYSDSSYEQYF. The CDR3 nucleotides are TGTGCCAGCAGTTACTCGGATAGCTCCTACGAGCAGTACTTC.

This clonotype was recorded at least ten times. The chain carries TRBV11-1 and TRBJ2-1, with TRBD2 identical over 7 bases. The J segment lost 4 bases and the V segment lost 7 bases, leaving 13 bases of the junction unmatched. The CDR3 is 16 residues long. The germline gives CDR1 SGHAT, CDR2 FQDESV (reference sequence). The CDR3 DNA follows: TGTGCCAGCAAGTCCAAGTGGCTAGCGGAGTACAATGAGCAGTTCTTC. Protein: CASKSKWLAEYNEQFF.

The chain links TRBV5-1 to TRBJ2-7; no clear D gene. This CDR3 contains 13 residues. V gave up 0 bases and J gave up 3 bases, with 7 bases separating them. Germline loops: CDR1 SGHRS, CDR2 YFSETQ. The DNA of the CDR3 is TGCGCCAGCAGCTTGGGCTCAGACTACGAGCAGTACTTC. Translation: CASSLGSDYEQYF.

This clonotype was picked up many times. The J gene is TRBJ1-1, the V gene TRBV12-3 or TRBV12-4; D is unclear. The CDR3 runs to 13 residues. The V gene lost 2 bases and the J gene lost 0 bases, with 4 bases spanning the gap. The CDR3 DNA reads TGTGCCAGCAGTTTAAGAATGAACACTGAAGCTTTCTTT. It translates to CASSLRMNTEAFF.

This clonotype was seen repeatedly, ten times or more. This chain uses TRBV6-2 or TRBV6-3 with TRBJ2-3; 7 bases align to TRBD2. V lost 5 bases and J lost 2; bases outside the gene matches: 7. The CDR3 is made up of 15 amino acids. Germline lookup yields CDR1 MNHEY and CDR2 SVGEGT. The CDR3 nucleotides read TGTGCCAGCAGTCCAACGGGGGGATTCACAGATACGCAGTATTTT. Translating gives CASSPTGGFTDTQYF.

Many counts were recorded for this clonotype. The CDR3 protein is CASSPNGMRGGTEAFF. The CDR3 DNA follows: TGTGCCAGCAGCCCGAACGGGATGAGGGGGGGCACTGAAGCTTTCTTT. The chain couples TRBV7-2 to TRBJ1-1, with a weak D call TRBD1 (6 bases). Trimming shortened V by 5 bases and J by 4 bases, and 20 bases separated the two germline ends. The CDR3 is made up of 16 amino acids. The germline CDR1 and CDR2 sequences are SGHTA and FQGNSA.

V gene TRBV18 combines with J gene TRBJ2-7, with TRBD1 matching over 8 bases. The CDR3 runs 14 residues. Trimming at V came to 3 bases and at J to 1 base, leaving 2 bases not matched to a gene. The germline gives CDR1 KGHSH, CDR2 LQKENI. CDR3 loop: CASSPGQVSYEQYF. In DNA, the CDR3 is TGTGCCAGCTCACCGGGACAGGTTTCCTACGAGCAGTACTTC. The whole variable domain, filled in from reference TRBV18 and TRBJ2-7, reads NAGVMQNPRHLVRRRGQEARLRCSPMKGHSHVYWYRQLPEEGLKFMVYLQKENIIDESGMPKERFSAEFPKEGPSILRIQQVVRGDSAAYFCASSPGQVSYEQYFGPGTRLTVT.

This clonotype was counted ten times or more. CDR3 in DNA: TGTGCCATCAGCTCCCGGGACAACACTGAAGCTTTCTTT. It codes for CAISSRDNTEAFF. V is TRBV10-3 and J is TRBJ1-1; D possibly corresponds to TRBD1 (5 bases). V shed 6 bases and J shed 2 bases, with 10 bases lying between them. This CDR3 spans 13 amino acids. Germline loops: CDR1 ENHRY, CDR2 SYGVKD.

This clonotype has ten or more counts. This CDR3 reads CASSSGTGVNTQYF. In DNA, the CDR3 is TGTGCCAGCAGCTCCGGGACAGGGGTAAATACGCAGTATTTT. The chain employs TRBV7-2 and TRBJ2-3, with TRBD1 matching over 10 bases. Trimming cost V 4 bases and J 7 bases; bases outside gene matches: 5. From germline, CDR1 is SGHTA and CDR2 FQGNSA. This CDR3 is built from 14 residues. Drawing the rest from reference TRBV7-2 and TRBJ2-3, the complete variable domain is GAGVSQSPSNKVTEKGKDVELRCDPISGHTALYWYRQSLGQGLEFLIYFQGNSAPDKSGLPSDRFSAERTGGSVSTLTIQRTQQEDSAVYLCASSSGTGVNTQYFGPGTRLTVL.

The genes are TRBV10-1 and TRBJ1-6; D is perhaps TRBD1 (6 bases). V lost 6 bases and J lost 7, with 7 bases in between. CDR1 is WNHNN and CDR2 is SYGVQD in the germline V gene (reference sequence). The CDR3 totals 12 residues. Written as DNA, the CDR3 is TGCGCCAGCAGAACAGGGAATTCACCCCTCCACTTT. Its translation is CASRTGNSPLHF.

The table lists this clonotype with many counts. This chain links TRBV7-2 with TRBJ2-1; 10 positions match TRBD2. V trimming: 5 bases; J trimming: 4 bases; junction bases outside the gene matches: 8. The CDR3 loop spans 16 amino acids. The V gene's germline CDR1 is SGHTA and CDR2 FQGNSA. This CDR3 is CASSLGTSVRYNEQFF. As DNA, the CDR3 is TGTGCCAGCAGCCTGGGGACTAGCGTTAGATACAATGAGCAGTTCTTC.

The chain has TRBV29-1 and TRBJ2-5, with 7 bases identical to TRBD2. The CDR3 has 11 amino acids. Germline loops: CDR1 SQVTM, CDR2 ANQGSEA. V lost 6 bases to trimming and J lost 5 bases; unmatched junction nucleotides: 3. CDR3 nucleotide sequence: TGCAGCGTGGGGCGGGGGGAGACCCAGTACTTC. Encoded protein: CSVGRGETQYF.

This clonotype came up many times. The chain recombines TRBV7-2 with TRBJ1-2, with D uncertain. V gave up 2 bases and J gave up 2 bases, with 15 bases separating them. Germline V gene sequence: CDR1 SGHTA, CDR2 FQGNSA. The CDR3 has 16 amino acids. The CDR3 reads CASSLSIRGSNYGYTF. CDR3 coding DNA: TGTGCCAGCAGCTTATCTATCCGGGGTTCCAACTATGGCTACACCTTC.

This clonotype was detected many times. The DNA of the CDR3 is TGCAGTGCGGATTGGCTCGGGAGGGCCCACCAAGAGACCCAGTACTTC. Amino acids: CSADWLGRAHQETQYF. The J gene is TRBJ2-5, the V gene TRBV20-1; 8 bases are a match to TRBD2. This CDR3 comprises 16 residues. V dropped 6 bases and J dropped 0; count of bases not matched to a gene: 12. Germline CDR1 is DFQATT and CDR2 is SNEGSKA (reference sequence).

Ten or more counts support this clonotype. V gene TRBV20-1 combines with J gene TRBJ2-5; tentatively, D is TRBD1 or TRBD2 (5 bases each). This CDR3 spans 14 amino acids. Per the germline V gene, CDR1 is DFQATT and CDR2 is SNEGSKA (reference sequence). Trimming took 4 bases from V and 1 from J, leaving 13 bases between them. Here the CDR3 DNA reads TGCAGTGCTATTAAGGGGACCCCCCAAGAGACCCAGTACTTC. Translated, it gives CSAIKGTPQETQYF.

This clonotype was counted many times. V usage is TRBV6-5 and J usage is TRBJ1-1; D not resolved. Trimming shortened V by 0 bases and J by 4 bases, and 6 bases separated the two germline ends. Germline loops: CDR1 MNHEY, CDR2 SVGAGI. This CDR3 is 13 amino acids long. CDR3 amino acids: CASSYSMGTEAFF. DNA of the CDR3: TGTGCCAGCAGTTACTCGATGGGCACTGAAGCTTTCTTT.

With respect to this clonotype: This may come from a read error, since a much larger clone is one base off. The chain recombines TRBV5-1 with TRBJ1-4; D ambiguous. Germline CDR1 SGHRS, CDR2 YFSETQ. The CDR3 is 13 residues long. The CDR3 coding sequence is TGCGCCAGCAGCTTGTTGGAGAATGAAAGACTGTTTTTT. As protein: CASSLLENERLFF.

This chain links TRBV13 with TRBJ2-1; 14 bases agree with TRBD2. The junction had 11 bases not matched to a gene; V was cut back by 5 bases and J by 8 bases. CDR3 length equals 17 residues. Germline V gives CDR1 PRHDT, CDR2 FYEKMQ (reference sequence). CDR3 DNA sequence: TGTGCCAGCAGCACTAATCGACTAGCGGGAGGGCCCGATGAGCAGTTCTTC. It specifies CASSTNRLAGGPDEQFF. Full variable domain (remainder filled in from reference TRBV13 and TRBJ2-1): AAGVIQSPRHLIKEKRETATLKCYPIPRHDTVYWYQQGPGQDPQFLISFYEKMQSDKGSIPDRFSAQQFSDYHSELNMSSLELGDSALYFCASSTNRLAGGPDEQFFGPGTRLTVL.

This clonotype was recorded many times. V and J are TRBV5-1 and TRBJ2-1, with D unresolved. From germline, CDR1 is SGHRS and CDR2 YFSETQ. Trimming cost V 3 bases and J 6 bases, with 19 bases left between them. The CDR3 sequence is 16 residues long. CDR3 sequence reads: CASSSLQPLDPNEQFF. The CDR3 DNA sequence: TGCGCCAGCAGCTCCCTCCAGCCCTTGGACCCCAATGAGCAGTTCTTC.

This clonotype was observed many times. The chain employs TRBV7-3 and TRBJ1-6; D is unclear. Trimming took off 2 bases at V and 8 bases at J, with 10 bases between the two ends. CDR3 size: 14 residues. Germline-derived CDR1 and CDR2 are SGHTA and FQGTGA. The CDR3 sequence is CASSLVGKDSPLHF. CDR3 DNA: TGTGCCAGCAGCTTAGTGGGGAAAGATTCACCCCTCCACTTT.

This clonotype was observed at least ten times. The chain employs TRBV29-1 and TRBJ1-1; D remains unclear. Between the trimmed V and J ends, which lost 0 bases and 4 bases, there was a span of 6 bases. Germline V gives CDR1 SQVTM, CDR2 ANQGSEA. The CDR3 contains 12 residues. The CDR3 nucleotides read TGCAGCGTTGAAGATGGACTCACTGAAGCTTTCTTT. Its protein is CSVEDGLTEAFF. The entire variable domain, with the rest obtained from reference TRBV29-1 and TRBJ1-1, is as follows: SAVISQKPSRDICQRGTSLTIQCQVDSQVTMMFWYRQQPGQSLTLIATANQGSEATYESGFVIDKFPISRPNLTFSTLTVSNMSPEDSSIYLCSVEDGLTEAFFGQGTRLTVV.

This clonotype was seen ten or more times. V usage is TRBV20-1 and J usage is TRBJ1-1; 12 nucleotides align to TRBD1. The V gene's germline CDR1 is DFQATT and CDR2 SNEGSKA (reference sequence). With 7 bases clipped from V and 11 bases from J, the junction kept 14 bases outside the gene matches. The CDR3 has 14 amino acids. The CDR3 region has the DNA TGCAGTGTAAAGGGGACAGGGGGCTCAGGTTGGGCTTTCTTT. Translating gives CSVKGTGGSGWAFF.